Each of the 10 T cell receptor beta chains below was sequenced from the same sample in a study of blood T cells in healthy people across ages. The second PCR ran about 6 to 11 cycles with a sample-barcoded 5' primer and J-beta primers. TCRdb redid the calling of the 5' RACE reads with MiXCR, one entry per CDR3 protein. The table lists approximately 670,000 distinct CDR3 sequences, roughly two fifths of them singletons. The specimen sequenced was blood. These receptor sequences come from a man at least 80 years old in good health.

The chain has TRBV3-1 and TRBJ2-3; D call uncertain. The CDR3 extends over 11 amino acids. Trimming took off 8 bases at V and 4 bases at J, with 7 bases between the two ends. Germline CDR1 is LGHDT and CDR2 is YNNKEL (reference sequence). CDR3 DNA: TGTGCCAGCGCCCTTGCAGATACGCAGTATTTT. Its protein is CASALADTQYF.

The chain carries TRBV7-8 and TRBJ2-1, with D possibly matching TRBD1 (6 bases). Trimming removed 5 bases at V and 6 bases at J, with 20 bases between. This CDR3 has 16 residues. CDR1 and CDR2 (germline): SGHVS, FQNEAQ. The CDR3 sequence: CASSTRGLEGVNEQFF. The CDR3 DNA follows: TGTGCCAGCAGCACCAGGGGTCTCGAGGGGGTCAATGAGCAGTTCTTC.

This chain uses TRBV7-2 with TRBJ1-1; no clear D. This CDR3 is 11 amino acids long. Per germline, CDR1 SGHTA and CDR2 FQGNSA. V dropped 8 bases and J dropped 5 bases, with 9 bases sitting between them. In DNA, the CDR3 is TGTGCCAGCCGCCCCGGGACTGAAGCTTTCTTT. Amino acids: CASRPGTEAFF.

This clonotype was counted ten times or more. The chain links TRBV5-1 to TRBJ2-1; 13 nucleotides line up with TRBD2. The CDR3 loop spans 15 amino acids. Germline CDR1 and CDR2: SGHRS and YFSETQ. The trim removed 3 bases at V and 9 bases at J, leaving 6 bases unmatched. CDR3 bases: TGCGCCAGCAGCTCCGGACTAGCGGGAGTACTTGAGCAGTTCTTC. It codes for CASSSGLAGVLEQFF.

The chain links TRBV25-1 to TRBJ1-1, with D possibly TRBD1 on 6 matching bases. The CDR3 length is 14 residues. CDR1 and CDR2 from the germline V gene are MGHDK and SYGVNS. The ends were cut back, 8 bases at V and 1 base at J, with 14 bases in the middle. This chain's CDR3 is CASSKRGANTEAFF. For the CDR3, the DNA is TGTGCCAGCTCCAAAAGGGGGGCGAACACTGAAGCTTTCTTT.

The chain links TRBV5-6 to TRBJ2-5; 10 bases agree with TRBD1. CDR3 size: 17 residues. Germline assignment: CDR1 SGHDT and CDR2 YYEEEE. Trimming cost V 3 bases and J 5 bases; bases outside gene matches: 13. The CDR3, as DNA: TGTGCCAGCAGCTCGATGGGGACAGGGGTCGGGGACGAGACCCAGTACTTC. Protein product: CASSSMGTGVGDETQYF. Combining the CDR3 with reference TRBV5-6 and TRBJ2-5 gives the whole variable domain DAGVTQSPTHLIKTRGQQVTLRCSPKSGHDTVSWYQQALGQGPQFIFQYYEEEERQRGNFPDRFSGHQFPNYSSELNVNALLLGDSALYLCASSSMGTGVGDETQYFGPGTRLLVL.

This clonotype was observed a few times. The CDR3 bases are TGTGCCTGGAGTCCCCGGTTGGAAAAACTGTTTTTT. This encodes CAWSPRLEKLFF. The rearrangement uses TRBV30 and TRBJ1-4; D is unclear. The CDR3 is 12 amino acids. Germline V gene data show CDR1 as GTSNPN and CDR2 as SVGIG (reference sequence). V dropped 2 bases and J dropped 8 bases, with 9 bases sitting between them.

The V and J genes are TRBV20-1 and TRBJ1-6, with D uncertain. Germline lookup yields CDR1 DFQATT and CDR2 SNEGSKA (reference sequence). Trimming removed 5 bases from V and 14 bases from J, with 13 bases in between. The CDR3 contains 11 residues. The CDR3 reads CSAYHRDSLHF. The CDR3 DNA is TGCAGTGCTTATCATCGAGATTCCCTCCACTTT.

This clonotype has just a few counts. The chain's CDR3 is CASSLRRKTGELFF. The CDR3 DNA follows: TGTGCCAGCAGCTTACGCAGGAAAACCGGGGAGCTGTTTTTT. The chain employs TRBV7-2 and TRBJ2-2; D gene ambiguous. CDR1 is SGHTA and CDR2 is FQGNSA in the germline V gene. The CDR3 has 14 residues. The V end was cut by 2 bases, the J end by 5 bases, with 9 bases between.

This clonotype was picked up many times. The rearrangement uses TRBV6-2 or TRBV6-3 and TRBJ2-3, with TRBD2 matching 7 bases. CDR1 and CDR2 (germline): MNHEY, SVGEGT. V shed 2 bases and J 10 bases; nucleotides not matched to a gene: 3. The CDR3 is 12 amino acids. CDR3 coding DNA: TGTGCCAGCAGTTACGACCGGGAGGCGCAGTATTTT. It translates to CASSYDREAQYF.